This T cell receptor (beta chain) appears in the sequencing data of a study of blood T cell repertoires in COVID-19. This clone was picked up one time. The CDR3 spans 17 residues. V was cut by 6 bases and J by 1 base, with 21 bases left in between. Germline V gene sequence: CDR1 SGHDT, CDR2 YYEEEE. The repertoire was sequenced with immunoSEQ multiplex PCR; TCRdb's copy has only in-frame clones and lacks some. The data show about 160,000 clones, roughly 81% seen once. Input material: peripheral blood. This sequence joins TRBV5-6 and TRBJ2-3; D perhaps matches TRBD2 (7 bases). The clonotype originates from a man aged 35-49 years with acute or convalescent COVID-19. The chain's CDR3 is CASTQGYVGGRTDTQYF. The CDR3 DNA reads TGTGCCAGCACCCAAGGATATGTGGGGGGGCGCACAGATACGCAGTATTTT.